What follows are 3 T cell receptor beta chains derived from one specimen sequenced in a study of metastatic and nonmetastatic thyroid tumors. Thyroid surgery was performed in patients who had received no treatment beforehand. Through MiXCR, TCRdb re-clonotyped the PCR reads. The top ten clones hold under 2.5% of a sample with some 27,000 clones, around a quarter of them seen once. Sample: blood. All receptors come from a female donor with papillary thyroid cancer or a benign thyroid nodule (not recorded which). Some clones in this sample may be carry-over from other donors' samples.

The rearrangement links TRBV30 to TRBJ2-1; D may be TRBD1 (6 bases). This CDR3 comprises 16 residues. Per the germline V gene, CDR1 is GTSNPN and CDR2 is SVGIG (reference sequence). Trimming left V 4 bases short and J 0 bases short, with 16 bases between. CDR3 in DNA: TGTGCCTGGAACTCGGACAGCTCGAGCTCCTACAATGAGCAGTTCTTC. Protein product: CAWNSDSSSSYNEQFF.

This clone has at least ten counts. The V call is TRBV5-1, the J call TRBJ1-1; 8 nucleotides align to TRBD1. Germline V lookup: CDR1 SGHRS, CDR2 YFSETQ. The CDR3 runs to 15 residues. V was pared by 2 bases and J by 5 bases, with 8 bases of the junction left unmatched. CDR3 DNA: TGCGCCAGCAGCTTAGAGCAGGGGGCCAGTACTGAAGCTTTCTTT. It is translated as CASSLEQGASTEAFF.

This clone was seen ten or more times. V gene TRBV19 combines with J gene TRBJ2-7; 9 bases map to TRBD2. Germline loops: CDR1 LNHDA, CDR2 SQIVND (reference sequence). V dropped 5 bases and J dropped 7; count of bases not matched to a gene: 6. The CDR3 runs 13 residues. The CDR3 region is CASSPGLAREQYF. CDR3 bases: TGTGCCAGTAGTCCGGGACTAGCTCGGGAGCAGTACTTC.